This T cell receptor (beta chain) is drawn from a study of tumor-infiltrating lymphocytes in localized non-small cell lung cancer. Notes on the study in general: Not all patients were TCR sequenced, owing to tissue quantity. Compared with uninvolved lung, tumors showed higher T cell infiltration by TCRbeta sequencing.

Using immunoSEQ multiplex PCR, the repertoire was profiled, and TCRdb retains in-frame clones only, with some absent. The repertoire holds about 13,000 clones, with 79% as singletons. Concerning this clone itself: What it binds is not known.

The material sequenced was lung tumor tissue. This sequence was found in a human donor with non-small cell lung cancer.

CDR3 amino acids: CASSGSKKTQYF. CDR3 coding DNA: TGTGCCAGCAGTGGTTCAAAGAAGACCCAGTACTTC. The rearrangement joins TRBV5-4 to TRBJ2-5; D not certain. Trimming removed 5 bases at V and 6 bases at J, with 11 bases between. The CDR3 has 12 amino acids. Germline V lookup: CDR1 SGHNT, CDR2 YYREEE (reference sequence).